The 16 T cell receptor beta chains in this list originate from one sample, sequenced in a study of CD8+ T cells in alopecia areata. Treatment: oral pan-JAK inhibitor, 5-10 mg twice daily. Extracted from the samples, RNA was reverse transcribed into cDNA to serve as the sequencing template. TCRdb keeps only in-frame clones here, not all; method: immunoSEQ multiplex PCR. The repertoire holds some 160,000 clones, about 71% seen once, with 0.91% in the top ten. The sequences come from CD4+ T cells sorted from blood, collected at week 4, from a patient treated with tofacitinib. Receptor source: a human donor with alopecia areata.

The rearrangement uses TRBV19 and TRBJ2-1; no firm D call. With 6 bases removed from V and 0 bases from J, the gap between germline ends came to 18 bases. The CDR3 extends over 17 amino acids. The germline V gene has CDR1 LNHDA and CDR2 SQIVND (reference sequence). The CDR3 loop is CASRGKGILNSYNEQFF. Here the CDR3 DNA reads TGTGCCAGTAGGGGCAAAGGGATCCTTAACTCCTACAATGAGCAGTTCTTC.

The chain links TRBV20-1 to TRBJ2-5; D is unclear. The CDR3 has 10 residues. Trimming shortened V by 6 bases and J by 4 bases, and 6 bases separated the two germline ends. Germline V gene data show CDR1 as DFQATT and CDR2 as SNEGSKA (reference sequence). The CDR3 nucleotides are TGCAGTGCCGTAGGAGAGACCCAGTACTTC. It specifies CSAVGETQYF.

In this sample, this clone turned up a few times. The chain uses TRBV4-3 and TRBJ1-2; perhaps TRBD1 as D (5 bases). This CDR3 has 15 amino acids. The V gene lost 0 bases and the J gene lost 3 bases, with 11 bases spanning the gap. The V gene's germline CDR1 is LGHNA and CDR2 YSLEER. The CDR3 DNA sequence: TGCGCCAGCAGCCAAGACTCGGCAGGGCACTATGGCTACACCTTC. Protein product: CASSQDSAGHYGYTF.

CDR3 loop: CASSPRRTDRAGANVLTF. The CDR3 DNA reads as TGTGCCAGCAGCCCCCGTAGGACTGACAGGGCTGGGGCCAACGTCCTGACTTTC. The V and J genes are TRBV9 and TRBJ2-6; 7 bases are shared with TRBD1. Unmatched junction bases numbered 12, after V lost 4 bases and J lost 2 bases. The CDR3 has 18 amino acids. Germline values: CDR1 SGDLS, CDR2 YYNGEE.

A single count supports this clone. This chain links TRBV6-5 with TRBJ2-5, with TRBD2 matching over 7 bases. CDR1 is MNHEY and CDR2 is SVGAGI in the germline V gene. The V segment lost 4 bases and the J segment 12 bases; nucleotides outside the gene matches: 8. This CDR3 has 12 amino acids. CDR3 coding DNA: TGTGCCAGCAGTTCTCTAGCGGACGATAAGTACTTC. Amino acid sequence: CASSSLADDKYF.

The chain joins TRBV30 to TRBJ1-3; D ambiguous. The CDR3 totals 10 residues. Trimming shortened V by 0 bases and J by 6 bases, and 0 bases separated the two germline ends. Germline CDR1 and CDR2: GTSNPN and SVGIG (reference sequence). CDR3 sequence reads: CAWSVNTIYF. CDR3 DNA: TGTGCCTGGAGTGTAAACACCATATATTTT.

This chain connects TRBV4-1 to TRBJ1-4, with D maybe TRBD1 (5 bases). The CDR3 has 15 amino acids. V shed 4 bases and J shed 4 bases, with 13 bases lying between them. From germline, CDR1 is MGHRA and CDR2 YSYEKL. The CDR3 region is CASSRPGTLNEKLFF. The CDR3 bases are TGCGCCAGCAGCCGACCTGGGACGCTTAATGAAAAACTGTTTTTT.

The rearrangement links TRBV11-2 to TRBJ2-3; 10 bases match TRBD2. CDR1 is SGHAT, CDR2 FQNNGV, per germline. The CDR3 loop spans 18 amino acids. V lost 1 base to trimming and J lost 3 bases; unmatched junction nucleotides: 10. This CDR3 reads CASSLVWAGTSETDTQYF. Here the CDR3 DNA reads TGTGCCAGCAGCTTAGTTTGGGCCGGGACTAGCGAAACAGATACGCAGTATTTT.

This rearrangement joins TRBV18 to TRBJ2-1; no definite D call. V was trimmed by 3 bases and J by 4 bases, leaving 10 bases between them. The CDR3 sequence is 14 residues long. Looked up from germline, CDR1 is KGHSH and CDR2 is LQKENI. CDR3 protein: CASSPLLGYNEQFF. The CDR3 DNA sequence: TGTGCCAGCTCACCGCTCCTTGGATACAATGAGCAGTTCTTC.

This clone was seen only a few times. CDR3 DNA sequence: TGTGCCAGCAGCTTTGACGCGAACACTGAAGCTTTCTTT. As protein: CASSFDANTEAFF. This chain connects TRBV7-9 to TRBJ1-1; the D is unclear. CDR3 size: 13 residues. Germline CDR1 reads SEHNR; CDR2 reads FQNEAQ (reference sequence). V was clipped by 3 bases and J by 1 base, with 6 bases between them.

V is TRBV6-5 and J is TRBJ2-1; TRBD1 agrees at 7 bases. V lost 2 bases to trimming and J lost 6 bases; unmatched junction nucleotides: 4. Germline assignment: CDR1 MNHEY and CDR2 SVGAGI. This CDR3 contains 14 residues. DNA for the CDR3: TGTGCCAGCAGTTACGCTACAGGGGCCAATGAGCAGTTCTTC. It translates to CASSYATGANEQFF.

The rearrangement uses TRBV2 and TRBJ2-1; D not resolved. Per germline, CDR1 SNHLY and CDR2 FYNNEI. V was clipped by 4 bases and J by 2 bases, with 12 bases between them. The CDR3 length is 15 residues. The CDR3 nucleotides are TGTGCCAGCAGTGTCCTTATATATCCCTACAATGAGCAGTTCTTC. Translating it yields CASSVLIYPYNEQFF.

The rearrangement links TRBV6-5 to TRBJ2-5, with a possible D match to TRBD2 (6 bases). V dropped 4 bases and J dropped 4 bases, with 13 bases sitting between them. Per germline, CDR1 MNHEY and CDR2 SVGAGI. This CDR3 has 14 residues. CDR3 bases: TGTGCCAGCAGTTCCGTGGGAGGTGCAGAGACCCAGTACTTC. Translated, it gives CASSSVGGAETQYF.

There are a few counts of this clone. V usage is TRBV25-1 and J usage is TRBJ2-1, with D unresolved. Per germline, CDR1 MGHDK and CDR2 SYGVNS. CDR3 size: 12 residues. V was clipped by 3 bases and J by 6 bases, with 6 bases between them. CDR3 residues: CASSDRVNEQFF. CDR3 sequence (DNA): TGTGCCAGCAGTGACCGCGTCAATGAGCAGTTCTTC.

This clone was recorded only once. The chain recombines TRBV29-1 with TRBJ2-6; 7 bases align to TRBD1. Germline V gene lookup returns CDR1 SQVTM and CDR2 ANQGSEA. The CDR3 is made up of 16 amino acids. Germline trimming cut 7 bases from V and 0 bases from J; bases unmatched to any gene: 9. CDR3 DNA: TGCAGCGCAATGACAGGGAAAACCTCTGGGGCCAACGTCCTGACTTTC. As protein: CSAMTGKTSGANVLTF.

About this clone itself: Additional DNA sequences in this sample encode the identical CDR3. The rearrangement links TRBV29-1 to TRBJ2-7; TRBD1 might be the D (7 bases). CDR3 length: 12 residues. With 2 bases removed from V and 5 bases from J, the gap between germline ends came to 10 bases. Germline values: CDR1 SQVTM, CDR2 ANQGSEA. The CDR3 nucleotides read TGCAGCGTTGAACAGGGGGGCAACGAGCAGTACTTC. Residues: CSVEQGGNEQYF.